This T cell receptor beta chain was recovered during a study of metastatic and nonmetastatic thyroid tumors. Study in general: Repertoires from blood and tumor or nodule tissue of malignant and benign thyroid patients were compared. General study results and limits: Reported TCR beta diversity, measured in blood and tumor, was significantly higher for malignant thyroid tumors than for benign nodules.

All patients were treatment-naive before thyroid surgery. In the original analysis: Built for papillary thyroid cancer, a distant-metastasis classifier drew on CDR3 differences across clinicopathological groups. TCRdb re-called the PCR reads with MiXCR. The V and J calls here are based on TCRdb, not the publication. The table has tens of thousands of clones, approximately 26% seen once; the top ten hold roughly 8.8%. About this clone: Its target is unknown.

The TCR comes from a female donor with papillary thyroid cancer or a benign thyroid nodule (not recorded which). Some clones in this sample may be carry-over from other donors' samples. Sequenced sample: blood.

Written as DNA, the CDR3 is TGTGCCAGCAGCTTAAGTGCGGCAGGCCGCAATCAGCCCCAGCATTTT. Translation: CASSLSAAGRNQPQHF. The V call is TRBV7-6, the J call TRBJ1-5; no reliable D call. The V end was cut by 2 bases, the J end by 2 bases, with 13 bases between. The CDR3 is 16 residues long. CDR1 and CDR2 from the germline V gene are SGHVS and FNYEAQ. Supplemented by reference TRBV7-6 and TRBJ1-5, the full variable domain reads GAGVSQSPRYKVTKRGQDVALRCDPISGHVSLYWYRQALGQGPEFLTYFNYEAQQDKSGLPNDRFSAERPEGSISTLTIQRTEQRDSAMYRCASSLSAAGRNQPQHFGDGTRLSIL.